This T cell receptor (beta chain) was captured by sequencing in a study of blood T cell repertoires in COVID-19. Across the whole study: T cells, B-cell-depleted T cells, or PBMCs supplied cDNA or gDNA.

CDR1 and CDR2 from the germline V gene are MNHNY and SVGAGI (reference sequence). This CDR3 is built from 15 residues. Trimming left V 7 bases short and J 4 bases short, with 19 bases between. This clone was picked up one time. Seattle's enrolled individuals joined amid active infection and were then monitored longitudinally. Sequencing used immunoSEQ multiplex PCR; TCRdb keeps in-frame clones, though not all of them. Of roughly 480,000 clones in the sample, roughly nine tenths are singletons; the top ten hold around 0.92%. The sequence was obtained from a man younger than 35 with COVID-19, enrolled during active disease. Sequencing was done on a sample of peripheral blood. V is TRBV6-6 and J is TRBJ1-1, with D unresolved. This CDR3 reads CASKAREREATEAFF. The CDR3 DNA is TGTGCCAGCAAAGCGCGTGAAAGGGAGGCCACTGAAGCTTTCTTT.